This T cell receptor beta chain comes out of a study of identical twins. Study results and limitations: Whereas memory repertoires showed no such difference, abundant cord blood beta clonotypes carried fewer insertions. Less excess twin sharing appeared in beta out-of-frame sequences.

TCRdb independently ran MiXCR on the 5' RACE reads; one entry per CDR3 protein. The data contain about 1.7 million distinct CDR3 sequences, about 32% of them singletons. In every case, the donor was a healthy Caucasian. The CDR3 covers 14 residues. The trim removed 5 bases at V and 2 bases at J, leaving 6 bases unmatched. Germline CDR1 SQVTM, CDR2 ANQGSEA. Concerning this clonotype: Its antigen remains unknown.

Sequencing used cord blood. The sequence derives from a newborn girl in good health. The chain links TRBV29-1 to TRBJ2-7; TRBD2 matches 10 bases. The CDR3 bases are TGCAGCGTTTCGACAAGCGGGAGGGCCTACGAGCAGTACTTC. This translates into CSVSTSGRAYEQYF.